These 31 T cell receptor beta chains share one sample of origin, sequenced in a study of T-cell reconstitution after alpha-beta-depleted transplantation in children. During its preparation, the TCRbeta library received unique molecular identifiers. Each CDR3 protein is one row after TCRdb ran MiXCR on the PCR reads. The repertoire consists of 500,000 or so distinct CDR3 sequences, with 30% to 35% occurring once and the leading ten covering around 2.5%. The specimen comprised PBMCs from the stem cell graft donor, sampled from the stem cell graft. All receptors come from a human donor who donated a stem cell graft to a child with aplastic anemia.

The chain recombines TRBV7-9 with TRBJ1-6, with D maybe TRBD1 (5 bases). The V gene's germline CDR1 is SEHNR and CDR2 FQNEAQ (reference sequence). This CDR3 region has 15 residues. V was clipped by 1 base and J by 14 bases, with 18 bases between them. In DNA, the CDR3 is TGTGCCAGCAGCTTAGGATCGGGGGGAGCTACGGCCCTCCACTTT. Residues: CASSLGSGGATALHF.

This clonotype was picked up one time. V gene TRBV27 combines with J gene TRBJ1-4; D not certain. Per the germline V gene, CDR1 is MNHEY and CDR2 is SMNVEV (reference sequence). This CDR3 has 13 residues. Between the trimmed V and J ends, which lost 9 bases and 8 bases, there was a span of 16 bases. In nucleotides, the CDR3 is TGTGCCAGTCCCCGAGGGTTGGAGGAAAAACTGTTTTTT. It encodes CASPRGLEEKLFF.

V is TRBV15 and J is TRBJ1-5; D perhaps matches TRBD1 (5 bases). Germline loops: CDR1 LNHNV, CDR2 YYDKDF (reference sequence). The CDR3 totals 16 residues. V was cut by 5 bases and J by 8 bases, with 22 bases left in between. This CDR3 is CATSGGSRVVFKPQHF. The CDR3 DNA reads TGTGCCACCAGCGGGGGGTCCAGGGTCGTCTTTAAGCCCCAGCATTTT.

J is TRBJ1-5 and V is TRBV3-1, with D maybe TRBD1 (5 bases). CDR1 is LGHDT and CDR2 is YNNKEL in the germline V gene (reference sequence). The ends were cut back, 4 bases at V and 7 bases at J, with 11 bases in the middle. This CDR3 has 13 residues. CDR3 sequence reads: CASSPGGEQPQHF. The CDR3 DNA follows: TGTGCCAGCAGCCCCGGAGGGGAACAGCCCCAGCATTTT.

The chain couples TRBV21-1 to TRBJ2-7. TRBV21-1 is a known pseudogene. The CDR3 is made up of 15 amino acids. Written as DNA, the CDR3 is TGTGCCAGCAGTAGTATGGACCACCGATGCTACGAGCAGTACGTC. This translates into CASSSMDHRCYEQYV.

This chain links TRBV6-2 or TRBV6-3 with TRBJ2-5; TRBD1 matches at 8 bases. There are 16 residues in the CDR3. V was pared by 5 bases and J by 2 bases, with 10 bases of the junction left unmatched. The germline CDR1 and CDR2 sequences are MNHEY and SVGEGT. CDR3 nucleotides: TGTGCCAGCAGTCGGATACGGACAGGGATACAAGAGACCCAGTACTTC. Its translation is CASSRIRTGIQETQYF.

The chain employs TRBV5-6 and TRBJ2-7; D gene ambiguous. The germline gives CDR1 SGHDT, CDR2 YYEEEE. The V gene lost 1 base and the J gene lost 0 bases, with 14 bases spanning the gap. The CDR3 consists of 16 residues. The CDR3 nucleotides read TGTGCCAGCAGCTTGTTTGGTACACAATCCTCCTACGAGCAGTACTTC. Encoded protein: CASSLFGTQSSYEQYF.

This clonotype has more than one count but fewer than ten. This chain uses TRBV20-1 with TRBJ2-7, with D perhaps matching TRBD2 (6 bases). Germline CDR1 is DFQATT and CDR2 is SNEGSKA (reference sequence). The CDR3 has 11 amino acids. The DNA of the CDR3 is TGCAGCGGGGAAGGAGGGCGATTTCAGTACTTC. It yields the protein CSGEGGRFQYF.

The chain recombines TRBV20-1 with TRBJ1-1, with unresolved D. Germline V gives CDR1 DFQATT, CDR2 SNEGSKA (reference sequence). This CDR3 spans 14 amino acids. Trimming stripped 1 base from V and 4 bases from J, with 13 bases between. The CDR3 DNA is TGCAGTGCTAGAGCCCGGGGAGGATCCACTGAAGCTTTCTTT. It yields the protein CSARARGGSTEAFF.

The chain links TRBV2 to TRBJ2-7, with a possible D match to TRBD1 (6 bases). Germline V gene lookup returns CDR1 SNHLY and CDR2 FYNNEI. The CDR3 is 12 amino acids. V gave up 6 bases and J gave up 3 bases, with 9 bases separating them. The CDR3 sequence is CASSGQNYEQYF. In nucleotides, the CDR3 is TGTGCCAGCAGCGGACAGAACTACGAGCAGTACTTC.

This clonotype has just a few counts. The chain is built from TRBV9 and TRBJ2-7, with 7 bases identical to TRBD1. Trimming at V came to 4 bases and at J to 7 bases, leaving 11 bases not matched to a gene. The CDR3 extends over 14 amino acids. Germline V gene lookup returns CDR1 SGDLS and CDR2 YYNGEE. As DNA, the CDR3 is TGTGCCAGCAGCCCACGACAGGGAGTATGGGAGCAGTACTTC. Encoded protein: CASSPRQGVWEQYF.

This clonotype was detected only a few times. This CDR3 is CSVEIGQGAYNEQFF. CDR3 DNA: TGCAGCGTTGAAATCGGACAGGGTGCCTACAATGAGCAGTTCTTC. The chain uses TRBV29-1 and TRBJ2-1; 8 bases fit TRBD1. This CDR3 is 15 amino acids long. CDR1 SQVTM and CDR2 ANQGSEA come from the germline V gene. V lost 2 bases, J lost 2 bases, and 5 bases stayed unmatched.

The chain carries TRBV10-3 and TRBJ1-3, with no clear D. Trimming left V 6 bases short and J 0 bases short, with 6 bases between. Germline V lookup: CDR1 ENHRY, CDR2 SYGVKD. The CDR3 sequence is 13 residues long. The CDR3 reads CAIRSNSGNTIYF. As DNA, the CDR3 is TGTGCCATCAGATCGAACTCTGGAAACACCATATATTTT.

This chain joins TRBV10-3 and TRBJ1-5; possibly TRBD1 for D (5 bases). The CDR3 is 13 residues long. The germline gives CDR1 ENHRY, CDR2 SYGVKD. V was shortened by 6 bases and J by 7 bases, with 13 bases between the two germline ends. The CDR3 nucleotides read TGTGCCATCAGGGTAGGGGAGGAACAGCCCCAGCATTTT. Amino acids: CAIRVGEEQPQHF.

This clonotype was observed a single time. In DNA form, the CDR3 reads TGTGCCACCAGCAGACCAACATTAACAGGGCGTGGGCACTATAGCAATCAGCCCCAGCATTTT. Amino acid sequence: CATSRPTLTGRGHYSNQPQHF. This sequence joins TRBV15 and TRBJ1-5; possibly TRBD1 for D (6 bases). With 2 bases removed from V and 0 bases from J, the gap between germline ends came to 26 bases. This CDR3 region has 21 residues. CDR1 is LNHNV and CDR2 is YYDKDF in the germline V gene (reference sequence).

The rearrangement uses TRBV28 and TRBJ1-2; the D gene is possibly TRBD1 (6 bases). Germline V lookup: CDR1 MDHEN, CDR2 SYDVKM. V was clipped by 2 bases and J by 4 bases, with 23 bases between them. The CDR3 runs 18 residues. CDR3 region: CASSLNGDIEATSYGYTF. CDR3 DNA: TGTGCCAGCAGTTTAAATGGGGACATTGAAGCAACAAGCTATGGCTACACCTTC.

The rearrangement joins TRBV7-9 to TRBJ2-1; D tentatively reads TRBD1 or TRBD2 (6 bases each). Germline CDR1 is SEHNR and CDR2 is FQNEAQ (reference sequence). Trimming cost V 5 bases and J 4 bases, with 21 bases left between them. The CDR3 sequence is 17 residues long. The CDR3 DNA is TGTGCCAGCAGCCCCGCCGGGGGCATCCGGGGGTACAATGAGCAGTTCTTC. The encoded protein is CASSPAGGIRGYNEQFF.

The genes are TRBV4-3 and TRBJ1-4; D call uncertain. CDR3 length: 12 residues. V was clipped by 1 base and J by 8 bases, with 5 bases between them. Looked up from germline, CDR1 is LGHNA and CDR2 is YSLEER. The CDR3 loop reads CASSQGGEKLFF. In DNA, the CDR3 is TGCGCCAGCAGCCAAGGGGGAGAAAAACTGTTTTTT.

This clonotype was picked up a small number of times. The chain is built from TRBV29-1 and TRBJ1-5, with 7 bases lining up with TRBD1. V was clipped by 4 bases and J by 5 bases; unmatched bases: 5. Germline lookup yields CDR1 SQVTM and CDR2 ANQGSEA. The CDR3 covers 13 residues. CDR3: CSVVEDRYQPQHF. CDR3 DNA: TGCAGCGTTGTTGAGGACAGGTATCAGCCCCAGCATTTT.

This clonotype appeared a few times. The rearrangement links TRBV5-1 to TRBJ1-6; the D gene is possibly TRBD1 (6 bases). The germline gives CDR1 SGHRS, CDR2 YFSETQ. The length of the CDR3 is 17 residues. V was cut by 0 bases and J by 10 bases, with 20 bases left in between. The CDR3 sequence: CASSLEVSHREGSPLHF. Written as DNA, the CDR3 is TGCGCCAGCAGCTTGGAAGTTTCCCACAGGGAAGGATCACCCCTCCACTTT.

This clonotype was observed a few times. The V call is TRBV12-3 or TRBV12-4, the J call TRBJ2-7, with 9 nucleotides matching TRBD1. V lost 5 bases, J lost 3 bases, and 8 bases stayed unmatched. The CDR3 runs 15 residues. CDR3 sequence reads: CASSDPGQGGYEQYF. As DNA, the CDR3 is TGTGCCAGCAGTGACCCGGGACAGGGTGGCTACGAGCAGTACTTC.

This clonotype appeared a few times. J is TRBJ1-2 and V is TRBV5-8; 9 positions match TRBD1. Per germline, CDR1 SGHTS and CDR2 YDEGEE. The CDR3 spans 14 residues. Trimming removed 4 bases from V and 2 bases from J; junction bases left unmatched: 3. Here the CDR3 reads CASSVDRGNYGYTF. CDR3 nucleotides: TGTGCCAGCAGCGTGGACAGGGGCAACTATGGCTACACCTTC.

The V and J genes are TRBV7-9 and TRBJ1-1; D might be TRBD1 (5 bases). The CDR3 runs 14 residues. The germline V gene encodes CDR1 SEHNR and CDR2 FQNEAQ (reference sequence). Between the trimmed V and J ends, which lost 7 bases and 4 bases, there was a span of 16 bases. CDR3 bases: TGTGCCAGCACCGAGCCGGGGGTAGGCACTGAAGCTTTCTTT. Translated, it gives CASTEPGVGTEAFF.

This clonotype turned up a few times. The gene calls are TRBV7-7 and TRBJ2-4; maybe TRBD1 (5 bases). The CDR3 runs to 18 residues. V was cut by 5 bases and J by 0 bases, with 20 bases left in between. Germline loops: CDR1 SSHAT, CDR2 FNYEAQ (reference sequence). The CDR3 DNA follows: TGTGCCAGCAGCCCAACCCGGTTAAGGGGCGAAGCCAAAAACATTCAGTACTTC. Its protein is CASSPTRLRGEAKNIQYF.

The chain combines TRBV29-1 with TRBJ1-1, with D maybe TRBD1 (6 bases). CDR1 and CDR2 from the germline V gene are SQVTM and ANQGSEA. V lost 4 bases to trimming and J lost 1 base, with 13 bases between them. The CDR3 has 14 amino acids. CDR3 sequence reads: CSVGRGGTNTEAFF. The CDR3 DNA follows: TGCAGCGTTGGCAGGGGAGGGACGAACACTGAAGCTTTCTTT. Based on the CDR3 plus reference TRBV29-1 and TRBJ1-1, the full variable domain is SAVISQKPSRDICQRGTSLTIQCQVDSQVTMMFWYRQQPGQSLTLIATANQGSEATYESGFVIDKFPISRPNLTFSTLTVSNMSPEDSSIYLCSVGRGGTNTEAFFGQGTRLTVV.

This clonotype showed up just a few times. This chain joins TRBV29-1 and TRBJ2-2; no reliable D call. The CDR3 has 14 amino acids. Trimming stripped 2 bases from V and 6 bases from J, with 13 bases between. Germline lookup yields CDR1 SQVTM and CDR2 ANQGSEA. Here the CDR3 reads CSVEPGPAPGELFF. For the CDR3, the DNA is TGCAGCGTTGAACCGGGCCCCGCACCCGGGGAGCTGTTTTTT.

This clonotype has more than one count but fewer than ten. The chain uses TRBV29-1 and TRBJ2-5; the match to TRBD1 covers 9 bases. CDR1 and CDR2 (germline): SQVTM, ANQGSEA. J was trimmed by 4 bases and V by 5 bases; bases with no gene match: 14. The CDR3 is 16 amino acids. In DNA, the CDR3 is TGCAGCGTTCGGGAGCACTGGGACAGGGCAGGAGAGACCCAGTACTTC. This codes for CSVREHWDRAGETQYF. Based on the CDR3 plus reference TRBV29-1 and TRBJ2-5, the full variable domain is SAVISQKPSRDICQRGTSLTIQCQVDSQVTMMFWYRQQPGQSLTLIATANQGSEATYESGFVIDKFPISRPNLTFSTLTVSNMSPEDSSIYLCSVREHWDRAGETQYFGPGTRLLVL.

The rearrangement links TRBV12-3 or TRBV12-4 to TRBJ1-1, with TRBD1 identical over 8 bases. V shed 3 bases and J 0 bases; nucleotides not matched to a gene: 15. The CDR3 spans 19 residues. The chain's CDR3 is CASSFLDTKKTGVNTEAFF. DNA of the CDR3: TGTGCCAGCAGTTTTTTGGATACTAAGAAGACAGGGGTGAACACTGAAGCTTTCTTT.

The V and J genes are TRBV29-1 and TRBJ2-2; TRBD1 matches at 8 bases. V was clipped by 4 bases and J by 5 bases; unmatched bases: 9. This CDR3 region has 15 residues. CDR1 and CDR2 (germline): SQVTM, ANQGSEA. The DNA of the CDR3 is TGCAGCGTTGCGAGGCAGGGGGCAAGAACCGGGGAGCTGTTTTTT. Protein: CSVARQGARTGELFF.

The chain joins TRBV20-1 to TRBJ2-6; no definite D call. CDR3 length: 15 residues. The V gene's germline CDR1 is DFQATT and CDR2 SNEGSKA (reference sequence). Deletions cut 0 bases from V and 1 base from J, with 7 bases between. CDR3 sequence reads: CSARDRWSGANVLTF. The DNA of the CDR3 is TGCAGTGCTAGAGACAGGTGGTCTGGGGCCAACGTCCTGACTTTC.

This clonotype was counted between two and nine times. The chain couples TRBV11-3 to TRBJ2-2; 9 nucleotides match TRBD1. CDR1 is SGHNT, CDR2 YENEEA, per germline. The length of the CDR3 is 14 residues. The trim removed 10 bases at V and 4 bases at J, leaving 7 bases unmatched. As DNA, the CDR3 is TGTGCCACCAGAAGACAGGGGGTCACCGGGGAGCTGTTTTTT. It codes for CATRRQGVTGELFF.